This T cell receptor beta chain was recovered during a study of T cell responses to AZD1222 COVID-19 vaccine. The CDR3 is made up of 14 amino acids. V lost 10 bases, J lost 4 bases, and 10 bases stayed unmatched. Germline V CDR1 and CDR2: ENHRY, SYGVKD. This table comes from immunoSEQ multiplex PCR, and its TCRdb copy is limited to in-frame clones, with some not included. The sample lists 130,000 or so clones, approximately 95% occurring once. The V call is TRBV10-3, the J call TRBJ2-3; TRBD2 matches 8 bases. Sample: peripheral blood, taken on day 0 of MenACWY control vaccination. This TCR was sampled from an adult in good health. The CDR3 is CATTIGLAADTQYF. CDR3 bases: TGTGCCACCACAATCGGACTAGCAGCAGATACGCAGTATTTT.